This is a list of T cell receptor beta chains from one sample in a study of blood T cell repertoires in COVID-19. Using immunoSEQ multiplex PCR, the repertoire was profiled, and TCRdb retains in-frame clones only, with some absent. The data hold 150,000 to 200,000 clones, with around 82% observed a single time. The sequenced sample consisted of PBMCs or T cells enriched from blood (not recorded which). These receptors all come from a middle-aged man who had recovered from COVID-19. CDR3s include the opening cysteine and the closing phenylalanine or tryptophan. The D gene is left open where the match is weak. Clone size is shown for a subset of rows, as once, few, many or a class of expanded clone.

clone size	V gene	J gene	D gene	CDR3 DNA	CDR3 protein
.	TRBV2	TRBJ1-5	.	TGTGCCAGCAGTGAAGAGACAGTGAATCTCGGTCAGCCCCAGCATTTT	CASSEETVNLGQPQHF
.	TRBV5-4	TRBJ1-1	TRBD1	TGTGCCAGCAGCTTCCTTGCCGGGACAGGGGGGATGAACACTGAAGCTTTCTTT	CASSFLAGTGGMNTEAFF
.	TRBV21-1	TRBJ1-2	.	TGTGCCAGCAGCAAAGTTCTGGGGGCTGTGGTCTATGGCTACACCTTC	CASSKVLGAVVYGYTF
.	TRBV27	TRBJ2-7	.	TGTGCCAGCAGTTCGACCCCGACAGCCTACGAGCAGTACTTC	CASSSTPTAYEQYF
.	TRBV5-4	TRBJ1-2	.	TGTGCCAGCAGCTTGGATCGGCAGGGTAACTATGGCTACACCTTC	CASSLDRQGNYGYTF
.	TRBV25-1	TRBJ1-2	TRBD1	TGTGCCAGCAGTGACCTCCCAGGGGGCGCGGCGAGCTACACCTTC	CASSDLPGGAASYTF
.	TRBV28	TRBJ1-1	TRBD1	TGTGCCAGCAATACAGGGGTCACTGAAGCTTTCTTT	CASNTGVTEAFF
few	TRBV18	TRBJ1-2	.	TGTGCCAGCTCAGCGGACAGTAACTATGGCTACACCTTC	CASSADSNYGYTF
.	TRBV7-9	TRBJ1-3	TRBD1	TGTGCCAGCAGCCAAGACAGGGCCTCGGCAAGGGACACCATATATTTT	CASSQDRASARDTIYF
.	TRBV2	TRBJ1-2	.	TGTGCCAGCAGTTACTCCAAGACTCAGGGAGGCTATGGCTACACCTTC	CASSYSKTQGGYGYTF
.	TRBV5-4	TRBJ2-1	TRBD2	TGTGCCAGCAGCTTATCCGGGGGGGGCAGGAATGAGCAGTTCTTC	CASSLSGGGRNEQFF
.	TRBV6-5	TRBJ1-5	.	TGTGCCAGCAGTCAACCGGGAGGGAATCAGCCCCAGCATTTT	CASSQPGGNQPQHF
.	TRBV9	TRBJ2-2	.	TGTGCCAGCAGCCCCTCCACCAGGGGTCGTGGCACCGGGGAGCTGTTTTTT	CASSPSTRGRGTGELFF
.	TRBV11-2	TRBJ2-3	TRBD2	TGTGCCAGCAGCCCCGGACTAGCGGGGCGTATCCTCTGGGCAGATACGCAGTATTTT	CASSPGLAGRILWADTQYF
.	TRBV5-4	TRBJ2-1	TRBD1	TGTGCCAGCAGCTCGGGACAGAAAAATGAGCAGTTCTTC	CASSSGQKNEQFF
once	TRBV10-1	TRBJ1-2	.	TGCGCCAGCAGTGAGGGAGCCTATGGCTACACCTTC	CASSEGAYGYTF
.	TRBV4-1	TRBJ2-3	.	TGCGCCAGCAGCCAAGAGAGGAACGCAGATACGCAGTATTTT	CASSQERNADTQYF
once	TRBV4-2	TRBJ1-5	TRBD1	TGTGCCAGCAGCCAAGGTCAGGGGGAAGGTAGGCCCCAGCATTTT	CASSQGQGEGRPQHF
once	TRBV18	TRBJ1-1	TRBD1	TGTGCCAGCTCACCAAGGCAGGGGGCTCTGAACACTGAAGCTTTCTTT	CASSPRQGALNTEAFF
few	TRBV6-5	TRBJ2-2	TRBD1	TGTGCCAGCACCCAGGGGGACACCGGGGAGCTGTTTTTT	CASTQGDTGELFF
once	TRBV5-1	TRBJ1-6	.	TGCGCCAGCAGCTTGGACAGGGCCAATTCACCCCTCCACTTT	CASSLDRANSPLHF
.	TRBV27	TRBJ1-5	.	TGTGCCAGCAGTTTACATAGCAATCAGCCCCAGCATTTT	CASSLHSNQPQHF
few	TRBV2	TRBJ1-4	.	TGTGCCAGCAGTGAAAGGCTGCAGGTTAATGAAAAACTGTTTTTT	CASSERLQVNEKLFF
.	TRBV2	TRBJ1-5	.	TGTGCCAGCAGTGTACAGGGCCGAGGTAATCAGCCCCAGCATTTT	CASSVQGRGNQPQHF
.	TRBV6-5	TRBJ1-2	.	TGTGCCAGCAGTTACTCGAGAGCCCTCGGGGGCTACACCTTC	CASSYSRALGGYTF
.	TRBV2	TRBJ1-1	.	TGTGCCAGCAGGGACTGGGAGACTGAAGCTTTCTTT	CASRDWETEAFF
.	TRBV2	TRBJ1-1	TRBD1	TGTGCCAGCTCGCAGGGGGTCGACGCTTTCTTT	CASSQGVDAFF
.	TRBV2	TRBJ2-3	.	TGTGCCAGCAGAGGGGGTTCAGATACGCAGTATTTT	CASRGGSDTQYF
.	TRBV19	TRBJ2-7	.	TGTGCCAGTAGTCTACAGGGTAGGGATATGGAAGAGCAGTACTTC	CASSLQGRDMEEQYF